This T cell receptor (beta chain) was identified during a study of CD8+ T cells in alopecia areata. On the study more broadly: Treatment of the treated patients consisted of oral tofacitinib, 5 to 10 mg twice daily.

This CDR3 is built from 12 residues. CDR1 is SQVTM and CDR2 is ANQGSEA in the germline V gene. Trimming removed 5 bases at V and 3 bases at J, with 11 bases between. Extracted RNA was reverse transcribed, and the resulting cDNA served as sequencing template. Method: immunoSEQ multiplex PCR; TCRdb's copy keeps in-frame clones and lacks some. The data show about 210,000 clones, with roughly 56% seen just once and about 1.4% held by the top ten. The treatment denotes: oral pan-JAK inhibitor, 5-10 mg twice daily. The clonotype was recovered from a human donor with alopecia areata. J is TRBJ2-7 and V is TRBV29-1, with D uncertain. Sequences were derived from CD4+ T cells sorted from blood, sampled at week 4, from a patient treated with tofacitinib. CDR3 bases: TGCAGCGTTTCCAACGTAGGCTACGAGCAGTACTTC. Its protein product is CSVSNVGYEQYF.